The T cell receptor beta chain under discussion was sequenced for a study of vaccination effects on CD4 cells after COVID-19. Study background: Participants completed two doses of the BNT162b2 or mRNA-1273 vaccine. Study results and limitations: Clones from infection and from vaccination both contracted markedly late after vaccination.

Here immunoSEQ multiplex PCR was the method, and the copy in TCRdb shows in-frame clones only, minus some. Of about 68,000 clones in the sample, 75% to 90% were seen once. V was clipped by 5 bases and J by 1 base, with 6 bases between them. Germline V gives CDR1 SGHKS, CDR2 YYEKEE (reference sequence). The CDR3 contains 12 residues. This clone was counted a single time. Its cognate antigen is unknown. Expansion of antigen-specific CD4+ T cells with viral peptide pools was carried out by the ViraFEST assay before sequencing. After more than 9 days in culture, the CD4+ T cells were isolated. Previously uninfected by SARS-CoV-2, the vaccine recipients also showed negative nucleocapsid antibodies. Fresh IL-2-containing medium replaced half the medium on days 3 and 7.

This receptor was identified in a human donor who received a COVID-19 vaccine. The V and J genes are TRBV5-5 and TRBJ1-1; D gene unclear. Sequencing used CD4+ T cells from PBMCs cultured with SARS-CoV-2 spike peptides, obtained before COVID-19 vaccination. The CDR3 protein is CASRMGNTEAFF. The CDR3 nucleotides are TGTGCCAGCAGAATGGGGAACACTGAAGCTTTCTTT.